This T cell receptor beta chain was observed in a study of T-cell memory formation after mild COVID-19. About the research overall: TCR clusters were mostly confined to one donor each.

A 5'RACE reaction primed in the constant segment made cDNA libraries of TCR alpha and TCR beta, and these carried sample barcodes and UMIs. TCRdb re-analysed the 5' RACE reads in MiXCR, keeping a single row per CDR3 protein. This sample carries roughly 170,000 distinct CDR3 sequences, approximately 17% of them seen once, and the ten largest clones take 3.9%. Overall study results and limits: CD4/CD8 balance held among clones contracting day 15 to 85, and later expanders leaned CD4+. Some SARS-CoV-2-responding clones were already detected in memory before infection.

The CDR3 is 13 amino acids. The V and J ends lost 7 bases and 7 bases respectively, with 16 bases between them. Germline V gives CDR1 SGHTA, CDR2 FQGNSA. For this clonotype: Its antigen is currently unknown.

The clonotype comes from a man between 18 and 35 years old who had mild COVID-19 (a few samples of this study predate the infection). Cell type and time point are not known. This chain connects TRBV7-2 to TRBJ2-5, with D perhaps matching TRBD2 (5 bases). Sequenced: PBMCs or a T cell subset sorted from them (not recorded which). For the CDR3, the DNA is TGTGCCAGCACCTCGAGCGGATTGGGGACCCAGTACTTC. Translated, it gives CASTSSGLGTQYF.